These 10 T cell receptor beta chains were all obtained from the same sample, sequenced in a study of breast tumors, draining lymph nodes, adjacent tissues. The lymph nodes were axillary draining lymph nodes from breast cancer patients. TCRdb independently ran MiXCR on the multiplex PCR reads; one entry per CDR3 protein. The sample lists approximately 140,000 distinct CDR3 sequences, around a third seen once, with under 2.5% in the top ten. Sequenced material: axillary lymph node tissue. The source is a female donor with breast cancer. Some clones in this sample may be carry-over from other donors' samples.

This clonotype came up many times. The chain carries TRBV6-6 and TRBJ1-5, with D possibly matching TRBD1 (6 bases). From germline, CDR1 is MNHNY and CDR2 SVGAGI (reference sequence). The V and J ends lost 2 bases and 7 bases respectively, with 21 bases between them. This CDR3 comprises 17 residues. CDR3 loop: CASSYGTSGGVGQPQHF. CDR3 coding DNA: TGTGCCAGCAGTTACGGCACCTCCGGGGGCGTGGGACAGCCCCAGCATTTT.

There are many counts of this clonotype. This sequence joins TRBV5-1 and TRBJ2-5; weak D call: TRBD2 (6 bases). V was cut by 4 bases and J by 0 bases, with 16 bases left in between. Germline V gives CDR1 SGHRS, CDR2 YFSETQ. The CDR3 contains 16 residues. The CDR3 sequence: CASSLEPGVNQETQYF. The CDR3 coding sequence is TGCGCCAGCAGCCTAGAACCGGGAGTAAACCAAGAGACCCAGTACTTC.

This clonotype showed up many times. This chain uses TRBV7-2 with TRBJ1-5, with D possibly matching TRBD1 (5 bases). Looked up from germline, CDR1 is SGHTA and CDR2 is FQGNSA. CDR3 length equals 13 residues. V shed 5 bases and J shed 5 bases, with 10 bases lying between them. CDR3 loop: CASSPQEDQPQHF. Here the CDR3 DNA reads TGTGCCAGCAGCCCACAGGAAGATCAGCCCCAGCATTTT.

In its sample, this clonotype was seen many times. The chain recombines TRBV6-2 or TRBV6-3 with TRBJ1-5; 10 positions match TRBD1. J lost 3 bases, V lost 6 bases, and 5 bases had no gene match. The CDR3 runs 15 residues. Germline assignment: CDR1 MNHEY and CDR2 SVGEGT. CDR3: CASRPDRGHNQPQHF. The CDR3 bases are TGTGCCAGCAGACCCGACAGGGGGCACAATCAGCCCCAGCATTTT.

The sample holds many counts of this clonotype. The chain couples TRBV2 to TRBJ2-7; a weak D match, TRBD1 (5 bases). The germline V gene has CDR1 SNHLY and CDR2 FYNNEI. Trimming took 1 base from V and 0 from J, leaving 16 bases between them. This CDR3 is built from 17 residues. As DNA, the CDR3 is TGTGCCAGCAGTGAAGGGGCAGGGCGCTTATCCTCCTACGAGCAGTACTTC. Translating it yields CASSEGAGRLSSYEQYF.

The chain uses TRBV14 and TRBJ2-3; 16 nucleotides align to TRBD2. V was pared by 4 bases and J by 5 bases, with 6 bases of the junction left unmatched. Germline assignment: CDR1 SGHDN and CDR2 FVKESK. The CDR3 totals 17 residues. DNA for the CDR3: TGTGCCAGCAGCCCCGGGACTAGCGGGGGGGCTGAAGATACGCAGTATTTT. Translating gives CASSPGTSGGAEDTQYF.

This clonotype has ten or more counts. The J gene is TRBJ1-5, the V gene TRBV30, with TRBD1 matching 8 bases. V lost 1 base and J lost 2; bases outside the gene matches: 4. CDR1 and CDR2 (germline): GTSNPN, SVGIG (reference sequence). The CDR3 is 15 amino acids. DNA for the CDR3: TGTGCCTGGAGTGGGGGGGGACAGGGCAATCAGCCCCAGCATTTT. The encoded protein is CAWSGGGQGNQPQHF.

This clonotype was seen just once. This CDR3 is missing its conserved last phenylalanine or tryptophan, likely due to a read error. The rearrangement joins TRBV2 to TRBJ1-5, with D maybe TRBD1 (5 bases). CDR1 is SNHLY and CDR2 is FYNNEI in the germline V gene. This CDR3 comprises 13 residues. DNA of the CDR3: TGTGCCGGCAGTCGACAGAATAATCAGCCCCAGCATTCT. Amino acids: CAGSRQNNQPQHS.

The DNA of the CDR3 is TGTGCCTGCGCAGGGGACTATGGCTACACCTTC. Translated: CACAGDYGYTF. This rearrangement joins TRBV12-3 or TRBV12-4 to TRBJ1-2; D possibly corresponds to TRBD1 (6 bases). V lost 11 bases and J lost 3, with 10 bases in between. CDR3 size: 11 residues.

This clonotype is a singleton in its sample. The chain couples TRBV20-1 to TRBJ2-5; D might be TRBD2 (6 bases). In germline, CDR1 is DFQATT, CDR2 SNEGSKA (reference sequence). V was pared by 6 bases and J by 5 bases, with 13 bases between. The CDR3 covers 12 residues. This CDR3 is CSACPGGETQYF. CDR3 nucleotide sequence: TGCAGTGCCTGTCCAGGAGGGGAGACCCAGTACTTC.